Sequencing of this T cell receptor beta chain was carried out in a study of vaccination and CD4 T cells after COVID-19. Study-level information: Either a CEFX pool, an HIV-1 Nef pool, or no peptide was added to control cultures.

The CDR3 sequence is 13 residues long. The germline CDR1 and CDR2 sequences are LNHDA and SQIVND (reference sequence). V lost 3 bases and J 4 bases, leaving 9 bases between the germline ends. Notes on this clonotype: Its matching antigen is unknown.

The treatment was: approximately 9-day PBMC culture with coronavirus spike peptide pools or control peptides (ViraFEST assay). The ViraFEST method relied on peptide pools to expand antigen-specific T cells, followed by TCR sequencing. An Oncomine TCR Beta short-read assay was used to sequence the DNA from cultured CD4+ T cells. Each CDR3 protein is one row after TCRdb ran MiXCR on the PCR reads. The data show over 10,000 distinct CDR3 sequences, with about 43% seen just once and less than 15% held by the top ten. The source material was CD4+ T cells from blood, cultured in vitro. The clonotype comes from a human donor who had recovered from COVID-19. This chain links TRBV19 with TRBJ1-2; D unclear. The DNA for the CDR3 is TGTGCCAGTAGTATTAGGACGGGCTATGGCTACACCTTC. Translating gives CASSIRTGYGYTF.